This T cell receptor (beta chain) was retrieved from a study of cytomegalovirus exposure and HLA in healthy donors. As for this clone: Its antigen remains unidentified.

The CDR3 runs to 14 residues. V shed 1 base and J shed 2 bases, with 9 bases lying between them. Germline CDR1 SQVTM, CDR2 ANQGSEA. Both 60 Vbeta primers and 13 Jbeta primers went into the PCR. In the original analysis: Later, an analysis found 75 million to 100 million unique TCR beta chains, and around 12 million of these were shared. The assay was immunoSEQ multiplex PCR, and TCRdb's table has in-frame clones only and misses some. V and J calls and clone size come straight from that table; D and trimming were deduced from the DNA. The repertoire holds approximately 260,000 clones, with approximately 84% as singletons. The study, taken as a whole, reports: In a later analysis, the majority of CMV-associated beta chains seemingly showed HLA restriction.

Healthy bone marrow donors supplied every sample. This receptor was taken from a woman aged 40-49 years in good health and CMV-seropositive. This chain links TRBV29-1 with TRBJ2-1, with a tentative D call TRBD2 (6 bases). Source material: PBMCs. The CDR3 DNA reads TGCAGCGTTGAAGGGACTACCACCTACAATGAGCAGTTCTTC. This codes for CSVEGTTTYNEQFF.